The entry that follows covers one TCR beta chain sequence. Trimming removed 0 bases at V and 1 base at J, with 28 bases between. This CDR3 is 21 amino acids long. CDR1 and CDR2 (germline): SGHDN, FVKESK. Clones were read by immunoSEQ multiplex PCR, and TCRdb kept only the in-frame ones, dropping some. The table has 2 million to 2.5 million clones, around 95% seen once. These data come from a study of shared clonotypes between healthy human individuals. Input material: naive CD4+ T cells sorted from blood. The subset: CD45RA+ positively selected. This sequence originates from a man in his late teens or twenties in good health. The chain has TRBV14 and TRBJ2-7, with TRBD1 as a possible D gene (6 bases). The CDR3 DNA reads TGTGCCAGCAGCCAAGATTTTGTGTGGGACAAGAACTATCGGGTTTCCTACGAGCAGTACTTC. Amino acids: CASSQDFVWDKNYRVSYEQYF.